This is a list of T cell receptor beta chains from one sample in a study of cytomegalovirus exposure and HLA in healthy donors. Clones were read by immunoSEQ multiplex PCR, and TCRdb kept only the in-frame ones, dropping some. There are 200,000 to 250,000 clones in the sample; 82% occur only once, and 0.58% lies in the top ten. Sequenced: PBMCs. The source is a woman aged 40 to 50 in good health and CMV-seronegative. CDR3s include the opening cysteine and the closing phenylalanine or tryptophan. D genes are given only for firm matches. Expanded clones are given a class, and other clones once, few, many or no size at all.

D	size	V	J	CDR3	DNA
TRBD1	.	TRBV7-6	TRBJ2-5	CASSYRDREETQYF	TGTGCCAGCAGCTATAGGGACAGGGAGGAGACCCAGTACTTC
.	.	TRBV27	TRBJ1-1	CASSSTGSEAFF	TGTGCCAGCAGTTCGACAGGCTCTGAAGCTTTCTTT
TRBD1	.	TRBV5-4	TRBJ1-1	CASSFLGGDTEAFF	TGTGCCAGCAGCTTTCTAGGGGGCGACACTGAAGCTTTCTTT
.	.	TRBV5-1	TRBJ2-7	CASSLEGGGSSYEQYF	TGCGCCAGCAGCTTGGAGGGGGGCGGGAGCTCCTACGAGCAGTACTTC
.	.	TRBV5-6	TRBJ2-3	CASSLAAGTRGDTQYF	TGTGCCAGCAGCTTGGCCGCGGGGACCCGGGGAGATACGCAGTATTTT
.	.	TRBV7-6	TRBJ1-1	CASSLPGAGTEAFF	TGTGCCAGCAGCTTACCAGGGGCAGGCACTGAAGCTTTCTTT
.	.	TRBV6-6	TRBJ1-2	CASSKSQGSYGYTF	TGTGCCAGCAGTAAATCACAGGGTTCCTATGGCTACACCTTC
.	.	TRBV7-2	TRBJ2-2	CASSLSYTGELFF	TGTGCCAGCAGCTTAAGCTACACCGGGGAGCTGTTTTTT
TRBD1	.	TRBV9	TRBJ2-7	CASSPRGTADQQYF	TGTGCCAGCAGCCCCCGTGGGACAGCTGACCAGCAGTACTTC
.	.	TRBV27	TRBJ1-4	CASSLWGQKNEKLFF	TGTGCCAGCAGTTTATGGGGCCAGAAGAATGAAAAACTGTTTTTT
.	few	TRBV28	TRBJ1-5	CASSTTSVNQPQHF	TGTGCCAGCAGTACTACCAGTGTCAATCAGCCCCAGCATTTT
TRBD2	.	TRBV28	TRBJ2-3	CASSRGGTDTQYF	TGTGCCAGCAGCCGCGGGGGAACAGATACGCAGTATTTT
.	.	TRBV7-2	TRBJ1-1	CASSISGRANTEAFF	TGTGCCAGCAGCATTAGCGGTCGGGCGAACACTGAAGCTTTCTTT
TRBD2	.	TRBV12-5	TRBJ2-3	CAKPAGPAPSTDTQYF	TGTGCTAAACCAGCGGGGCCCGCCCCTAGCACAGATACGCAGTATTTT
.	.	TRBV11-2	TRBJ2-3	CASSSSLFTDTQYF	TGTGCCAGCAGCTCCTCGTTGTTCACAGATACGCAGTATTTT
TRBD1	.	TRBV5-1	TRBJ2-1	CASSSGQGWEGEQFF	TGCGCCAGCAGCTCCGGACAGGGTTGGGAAGGTGAGCAGTTCTTC
.	.	TRBV5-6	TRBJ1-1	CASSQGRIWTEAFF	TGTGCCAGCAGCCAGGGCAGGATTTGGACTGAAGCTTTCTTT
.	.	TRBV4-3	TRBJ2-3	CASSQDLPRGPSTDTQYF	TGCGCCAGCAGCCAAGATCTCCCCCGGGGTCCTAGCACAGATACGCAGTATTTT
TRBD1	.	TRBV4-1	TRBJ1-2	CASSQGTGQAHYGYTF	TGCGCCAGCAGCCAAGGGACAGGTCAAGCGCACTATGGCTACACCTTC
.	.	TRBV27	TRBJ1-2	CASSPRDTGGYTF	TGTGCCAGCAGTCCCCGGGACACGGGCGGCTACACCTTC
.	few	TRBV18	TRBJ2-2	CASSPQEQTNTGELFF	TGTGCCAGCTCACCCCAAGAACAAACGAACACCGGGGAGCTGTTTTTT
.	.	TRBV28	TRBJ1-5	CASSLRGPGQPQHF	TGTGCCAGCAGCCTCAGGGGTCCAGGGCAGCCCCAGCATTTT
.	.	TRBV5-1	TRBJ1-5	CANYLDFPHNQPQHF	TGCGCCAACTACCTGGACTTCCCCCACAATCAGCCCCAGCATTTT
.	.	TRBV1	TRBJ2-5	CTSLRLAQETQYF	TGCACCAGTCTTCGACTAGCCCAAGAGACCCAGTACTTC
TRBD2	.	TRBV18	TRBJ2-1	CASSPQPQTSGVYNEQFF	TGTGCCAGCTCACCTCAACCTCAGACTAGCGGGGTGTACAATGAGCAGTTCTTC
.	.	TRBV28	TRBJ1-6	CASSLTDSDNSPLHF	TGTGCCAGCAGTTTAACCGACAGCGACAATTCACCCCTCCACTTT
TRBD2	.	TRBV7-2	TRBJ2-3	CASSPGLGDTQYF	TGTGCCAGCAGCCCCGGACTAGGCGATACGCAGTATTTT
.	.	TRBV14	TRBJ1-6	CASSPAGPPLHF	TGTGCCAGCAGCCCGGCAGGCCCACCCCTCCACTTT
TRBD2	.	TRBV7-2	TRBJ2-1	CASSTLAGGPGEQFF	TGTGCCAGCAGCACCTTAGCGGGGGGGCCGGGTGAGCAGTTCTTC
.	.	TRBV12-2	TRBJ2-3	CASRPGGLVPDTQYF	TGTGCAAGTCGCCCGGGGGGACTAGTACCAGATACGCAGTATTTT
.	.	TRBV11-2	TRBJ2-3	CASSPSEASTDTQYF	TGTGCCAGCAGCCCTAGCGAGGCAAGCACAGATACGCAGTATTTT